The 8 T cell receptor beta chains presented below share a single source sample, sequenced in a study of PD-1 blockade in classical Hodgkin lymphoma. Only in-frame clones appear in the TCRdb table, and some are missing; sequencing was by immunoSEQ multiplex PCR. The sample contains about 30,000 clones, 70% to 90% of which appear only once. This sample's time point: cycle 4 day 1 (C4D1), after less than 7 weeks of nivolumab. There was relapse after autologous stem cell transplantation in every patient, and there was variation in brentuximab vedotin exposure. With magnetic negative selection, CD4+ T cells were purified from PBMCs that had been thawed. Here the sequenced sample was CD4+ T cells from blood, taken before the fourth cycle of nivolumab. The receptors stem from a human donor with classical Hodgkin lymphoma.

The J gene is TRBJ2-5, the V gene TRBV2, with D perhaps matching TRBD1 (5 bases). The germline V gene encodes CDR1 SNHLY and CDR2 FYNNEI. The CDR3 spans 15 residues. Deletions cut 1 base from V and 2 bases from J, with 11 bases between. The CDR3 DNA reads TGTGCCAGCAGTGAAGGACAGAAGTTGCAAGAGACCCAGTACTTC. Amino acids: CASSEGQKLQETQYF.

The genes are TRBV2 and TRBJ2-5; 9 bases align to TRBD1. CDR3 size: 14 residues. Germline V gives CDR1 SNHLY, CDR2 FYNNEI. V gave up 8 bases and J gave up 5 bases; unmatched junction bases: 9. CDR3 nucleotide sequence: TGTGCCAGCCTGTCCCGGGACAGGGCCGAGACCCAGTACTTC. Amino acids: CASLSRDRAETQYF.

The rearrangement uses TRBV5-1 and TRBJ2-1; TRBD2 matches at 7 bases. CDR1 SGHRS and CDR2 YFSETQ come from the germline V gene. This CDR3 comprises 15 residues. V trimming: 1 base; J trimming: 3 bases; junction bases outside the gene matches: 4. The CDR3 DNA follows: TGCGCCAGCAGCTTGAATGCGGGGGACTACAATGAGCAGTTCTTC. Translating it yields CASSLNAGDYNEQFF.

The chain links TRBV7-6 to TRBJ2-7, with 9 nucleotides matching TRBD1. V gave up 5 bases and J gave up 5 bases; unmatched junction bases: 7. CDR1 SGHVS and CDR2 FNYEAQ come from the germline V gene. The CDR3 is 14 residues long. CDR3 in DNA: TGTGCCAGCAGCCCTAACAGGGGGCACGACGAGCAGTACTTC. Translating it yields CASSPNRGHDEQYF.

This clone showed up just once. This rearrangement joins TRBV7-9 to TRBJ1-2; D not certain. V lost 5 bases to trimming and J lost 1 base, with 8 bases between them. CDR3 length equals 13 residues. Germline CDR1 reads SEHNR; CDR2 reads FQNEAQ (reference sequence). The CDR3 region is CASSRGSNYGYTF. The DNA for the CDR3 is TGTGCCAGCAGCCGAGGCAGTAACTATGGCTACACCTTC.

V usage is TRBV5-4 and J usage is TRBJ1-2, with D possibly matching TRBD1 (6 bases). Trimming pared 2 bases from V and 1 base from J, leaving 12 bases between. The CDR3 is made up of 15 amino acids. CDR1 and CDR2 (germline): SGHNT, YYREEE (reference sequence). The CDR3, as DNA: TGTGCCAGCAGCTTTTTGGGGGGCTTTAACTATGGCTACACCTTC. Translating it yields CASSFLGGFNYGYTF.

V gene TRBV6-1 combines with J gene TRBJ2-7; 10 nucleotides match TRBD2. Germline CDR1 and CDR2: MNHNS and SASEGT. The CDR3 consists of 15 residues. The V gene end was trimmed by 4 bases and the J gene end by 5 bases; junction bases not matched to a gene: 8. The CDR3 spells CASSASSGSYNEQYF. DNA of the CDR3: TGTGCCAGCAGTGCCTCTAGCGGGAGTTACAACGAGCAGTACTTC.

This sequence joins TRBV6-1 and TRBJ1-5, with D possibly being TRBD1 (5 bases). The V end lost 1 base, the J end lost 5 bases, and 15 bases lay between the germline ends. This CDR3 contains 16 residues. Looked up from germline, CDR1 is MNHNS and CDR2 is SASEGT. The CDR3 nucleotides are TGTGCCAGCAGTGAAGTCGGCAGGGCTGCTGATCAGCCCCAGCATTTT. Translation gives CASSEVGRAADQPQHF.